This T cell receptor (beta chain) was observed in a study of spatial heterogeneity in lung cancer. Time point of the sample: sample taken at primary tumor resection. The input material, whole RNA from tumor, nontumor lung or frozen PBMC, was sequenced unsorted. The library protocol tagged each TCR cDNA with a unique molecular identifier. MiXCR was run by TCRdb on the 5' RACE reads, yielding one entry per CDR3 protein. This sample yields 6,500 or so distinct CDR3 sequences, of which 5.5% to 7.5% are seen a single time; around 77% belongs to the top ten. The ends were cut back, 0 bases at V and 5 bases at J, with 11 bases in the middle. The CDR3 is 15 amino acids. Germline CDR1 reads MNHNS; CDR2 reads SASEGT. This clonotype has a count of ten or more. Being off target in a library aimed at alpha chains, this beta chain has a size of little meaning.

This receptor was taken from a male donor with early-stage non-small cell lung cancer. The sample in question was PBMCs, obtained at surgery. The rearrangement joins TRBV6-1 to TRBJ1-5; a weak D match, TRBD1 (6 bases). CDR3 DNA sequence: TGTGCCAGCAGTGAAGCGGTGGCAGGGGATCAGCCCCAGCATTTT. It encodes CASSEAVAGDQPQHF.